Shown below are 6 T cell receptor beta chains from a single sample sequenced in a study of blood T cell repertoires in COVID-19. Only in-frame clones appear in the TCRdb table, and some are missing; sequencing was by immunoSEQ multiplex PCR. The sample records around 26,000 clones, approximately 88% being singletons. Sample: peripheral blood. These TCRs come from a human donor in a cohort sampled during active COVID-19.

DNA for the CDR3: TGCGCCAGCAGCTTGGGGACAAGTAATAATTCACCCCTCCACTTT. It yields the protein CASSLGTSNNSPLHF. This chain uses TRBV5-1 with TRBJ1-6; D perhaps matches TRBD1 (5 bases). Trimming took off 0 bases at V and 5 bases at J, with 9 bases between the two ends. The CDR3 is 15 amino acids. Germline V gives CDR1 SGHRS, CDR2 YFSETQ.

The rearrangement links TRBV7-2 to TRBJ1-1; D remains unclear. Germline V gene data show CDR1 as SGHTA and CDR2 as FQGNSA. This CDR3 comprises 14 residues. V was clipped by 1 base and J by 4 bases, with 10 bases between them. This CDR3 reads CASSLDRLLTEAFF. In nucleotides, the CDR3 is TGTGCCAGCAGCTTAGATCGACTTCTCACTGAAGCTTTCTTT.

The V call is TRBV6-6, the J call TRBJ2-5; 13 positions match TRBD2. The V segment lost 5 bases and the J segment 4 bases; nucleotides outside the gene matches: 4. The CDR3 extends over 15 amino acids. Germline values: CDR1 MNHNY, CDR2 SVGAGI (reference sequence). The CDR3 protein is CASSALAGGSETQYF. In DNA form, the CDR3 reads TGTGCCAGCAGTGCACTAGCGGGAGGGTCAGAGACCCAGTACTTC.

This clone was picked up a small number of times. This sequence joins TRBV7-9 and TRBJ2-2; 9 bases map to TRBD1. The CDR3 totals 16 residues. Per germline, CDR1 SEHNR and CDR2 FQNEAQ (reference sequence). V gave up 0 bases and J gave up 5 bases; unmatched junction bases: 4. This CDR3 is CASSLAGQGGTGELFF. The CDR3 nucleotides read TGTGCCAGCAGCTTAGCGGGACAGGGAGGAACCGGGGAGCTGTTTTTT.

The CDR3 DNA reads as TGCAGTCCCCGGCAAGAGACCCAGTACTTC. Translation: CSPRQETQYF. The rearrangement links TRBV20-1 to TRBJ2-5; no clear D gene. CDR3 length equals 10 residues. Looked up from germline, CDR1 is DFQATT and CDR2 is SNEGSKA (reference sequence). The V end lost 8 bases, the J end lost 2 bases, and 6 bases lay between the germline ends.

In its sample, this clone was seen a few times. J is TRBJ1-2 and V is TRBV7-2; TRBD1 aligns across 11 bases. The CDR3 contains 16 residues. Trimming took 1 base from V and 7 from J; bases not matched to a gene: 8. Germline assignment: CDR1 SGHTA and CDR2 FQGNSA. The CDR3 reads CASSLEGWGQGVGYTF. CDR3 sequence (DNA): TGTGCCAGCAGCTTAGAGGGTTGGGGACAGGGGGTTGGCTACACCTTC.